This TCR beta chain was observed in a study of T cells in localized non-small cell lung cancer. V gave up 4 bases and J gave up 3 bases; unmatched junction bases: 17. The germline V gene encodes CDR1 SGHNT and CDR2 YENEEA. This CDR3 spans 18 amino acids. Sequencing was performed with immunoSEQ multiplex PCR; in TCRdb, only in-frame clones are kept and a portion is missing. The repertoire includes 1,300 to 1,500 clones, about a third of them detected once, and roughly 6% sits in the top ten. This clone qualifies as medium-sized. Its antigen is still unknown. Regarding the study as a whole: Longer overall survival accompanied higher blood T cell density.

This clonotype was sampled from a female donor aged 60 or older with stage II lung adenocarcinoma. The chain links TRBV11-3 to TRBJ2-5, with 7 bases fitting TRBD2. The sequences come from lung tumor tissue, collected before any cancer treatment. In DNA, the CDR3 is TGTGCCAGCAGCTCGTTAATAAAACCGGGGGGAACAGAAGAGACCCAGTACTTC. Amino acids: CASSSLIKPGGTEETQYF. Looking up the rest from reference TRBV11-3 and TRBJ2-5 gives the full variable domain: EAGVVQSPRYKIIEKKQPVAFWCNPISGHNTLYWYLQNLGQGPELLIRYENEEAVDDSQLPKDRFSAERLKGVDSTLKIQPAELGDSAVYLCASSSLIKPGGTEETQYFGPGTRLLVL.